This T cell receptor (beta chain) comes out of a study of memory CD4+ T cells and cytomegalovirus serostatus. TCRdb's table, derived via immunoSEQ multiplex PCR, lists solely in-frame clones and lacks some. Of 80,000 or so clones detected, 75% to 85% appear once; the ten largest clones hold 2% to 3%. The length of the CDR3 is 14 residues. The V end lost 3 bases, the J end lost 5 bases, and 16 bases lay between the germline ends. Germline-derived CDR1 and CDR2 are SQVTM and ANQGSEA. This clone is classed as medium-sized. The sort gate was single viable CD3+CD4+CD8-CD45RO+ cells for memory CD4+ T cells.

The clonotype was recovered from an adult in good health and CMV-seropositive. The sequenced material came from memory CD4+ T cells from blood. The chain couples TRBV29-1 to TRBJ1-1, with a tentative D call TRBD1 (5 bases). The CDR3 DNA is TGCAGCGTTGACCCACACGGGGGGAGGACTGAAGCTTTCTTT. Translating it yields CSVDPHGGRTEAFF.